The 32 T cell receptor beta chains reported below all come from one sample, sequenced in a study of spatial heterogeneity in lung cancer. Study conclusions and caveats: One measure, the expanded intratumoral alpha and beta TCR count, tracked tumor mutation counts.

Their antigen targets remain unknown. A single record per CDR3 protein comes from TCRdb applying MiXCR to the 5' RACE reads. This sample yields under 8,000 distinct CDR3 sequences, of which roughly 6.7% are seen a single time; roughly 12% belongs to the top ten. The time point was: sample taken at primary tumor resection. The material was lung tumor tissue, obtained at surgery. Receptors were obtained from a male donor with early-stage non-small cell lung cancer.

This clonotype has a count of ten or more. The chain uses TRBV11-2 and TRBJ2-7, with 8 positions matching TRBD1. Trimming removed 1 base from V and 8 bases from J; junction bases left unmatched: 10. Germline V gene data show CDR1 as SGHAT and CDR2 as FQNNGV. This CDR3 comprises 15 residues. CDR3: CASSLVRTGHDKQYF. The CDR3 DNA is TGTGCCAGCAGCTTAGTCCGGACAGGGCACGACAAGCAGTACTTC. The whole variable domain, filled in from reference TRBV11-2 and TRBJ2-7, reads EAGVAQSPRYKIIEKRQSVAFWCNPISGHATLYWYQQILGQGPKLLIQFQNNGVVDDSQLPKDRFSAERLKGVDSTLKIQPAKLEDSAVYLCASSLVRTGHDKQYFGPGTRLTVT.

This clonotype is termed medium-sized (0.01 to 0.1%). This chain connects TRBV4-1 to TRBJ1-2, with TRBD1 as a possible D gene (6 bases). The germline gives CDR1 MGHRA, CDR2 YSYEKL. CDR3 length: 17 residues. Trimming stripped 3 bases from V and 2 bases from J, with 19 bases between. CDR3 sequence (DNA): TGCGCCAGCAGCCACCTCCAGAGGGGGATTCAAAACTATGGCTACACCTTC. Its translation: CASSHLQRGIQNYGYTF.

This clonotype is labeled as medium-sized. V usage is TRBV5-1 and J usage is TRBJ2-1, with 7 bases that match TRBD2. The germline V gene encodes CDR1 SGHRS and CDR2 YFSETQ. V was clipped by 0 bases and J by 0 bases; unmatched bases: 3. The CDR3 contains 16 residues. CDR3 in amino acids: CASSLAGGNSYNEQFF. The DNA of the CDR3 is TGCGCCAGCAGCTTGGCCGGGGGGAACTCCTACAATGAGCAGTTCTTC.

This clonotype was seen a handful of times. The genes are TRBV7-6 and TRBJ2-7; D is tentatively TRBD1 or TRBD2 (6 bases each). This CDR3 region has 15 residues. In germline, CDR1 is SGHVS, CDR2 FNYEAQ. The V and J ends lost 5 bases and 5 bases respectively, with 19 bases between them. CDR3 in amino acids: CASSRTSPGAHEQYF. The CDR3 DNA is TGTGCCAGCAGCCGAACCTCGCCGGGGGCCCACGAGCAGTACTTC.

This clonotype showed up many times. The chain joins TRBV24-1 to TRBJ2-1, with 7 bases fitting TRBD2. The CDR3 extends over 16 amino acids. The V and J ends lost 7 bases and 6 bases, in that order; junction bases with no gene match: 14. Germline CDR1 KGHDR, CDR2 SFDVKD. The chain's CDR3 is CATRPQGGDSTNEQFF. CDR3 DNA sequence: TGTGCCACCAGACCCCAGGGAGGGGACTCCACCAATGAGCAGTTCTTC.

This clonotype was seen many times. The rearrangement joins TRBV7-6 to TRBJ2-7; 11 nucleotides align to TRBD1. Germline CDR1 reads SGHVS; CDR2 reads FNYEAQ. With V trimmed by 4 bases and J by 6 bases, 5 bases remained unmatched. The CDR3 contains 14 residues. The CDR3 spells CASSSGDRGFEQYF. In nucleotides, the CDR3 is TGTGCCAGCAGCTCTGGGGACAGGGGGTTCGAGCAGTACTTC.

This clonotype was picked up a small number of times. V is TRBV27 and J is TRBJ2-7; the D gene is possibly TRBD2 (6 bases). CDR1 and CDR2 from the germline V gene are MNHEY and SMNVEV (reference sequence). Trimming removed 2 bases at V and 9 bases at J, with 23 bases between. The CDR3 is made up of 16 amino acids. The CDR3 DNA follows: TGTGCCAGCAGTTTAAACCTTGGAGGGCAGGCCGATGGGCAGTACTTC. This codes for CASSLNLGGQADGQYF.

This clonotype was seen repeatedly, ten times or more. This chain connects TRBV19 to TRBJ2-1; 9 bases line up with TRBD1. This CDR3 has 17 amino acids. V shed 3 bases and J 8 bases; nucleotides not matched to a gene: 14. CDR1 LNHDA and CDR2 SQIVND come from the germline V gene (reference sequence). The CDR3: CASSMVSVGQGVDEQFF. CDR3 sequence (DNA): TGTGCCAGTAGTATGGTTTCGGTGGGACAGGGTGTCGATGAGCAGTTCTTC.

This clonotype was picked up many times. The V call is TRBV11-2, the J call TRBJ2-7, with D possibly matching TRBD1 (5 bases). Trimming took off 1 base at V and 2 bases at J, with 12 bases between the two ends. The CDR3 contains 15 residues. The V gene's germline CDR1 is SGHAT and CDR2 FQNNGV. The CDR3 loop is CASSLVQDGTYEQYF. CDR3 DNA: TGTGCCAGCAGCTTAGTACAGGACGGCACCTACGAGCAGTACTTC.

This clonotype was counted at least ten times. This chain joins TRBV5-1 and TRBJ2-2, with no clear D. V was clipped by 0 bases and J by 0 bases, with 9 bases between them. This CDR3 contains 16 residues. Per the germline V gene, CDR1 is SGHRS and CDR2 is YFSETQ. The CDR3 spells CASSLAQPTNTGELFF. In DNA, the CDR3 is TGCGCCAGCAGCTTGGCACAACCTACGAACACCGGGGAGCTGTTTTTT.

Many counts were recorded for this clonotype. The chain employs TRBV12-3 or TRBV12-4 and TRBJ2-3, with 10 bases matching TRBD1. Trimming took 4 bases from V and 8 from J; bases not matched to a gene: 15. This CDR3 has 17 residues. The chain's CDR3 is CASSSYSSGTGDGTQYF. Here the CDR3 DNA reads TGTGCCAGCAGTTCATACTCCTCGGGGACAGGGGATGGTACGCAGTATTTT.

This clonotype qualifies as medium-sized. The V call is TRBV7-9, the J call TRBJ1-2, with 10 nucleotides matching TRBD1. V shed 6 bases, J shed 3 bases, and the junction held 7 bases outside the gene matches. The CDR3 is 15 residues long. Germline CDR1 and CDR2: SEHNR and FQNEAQ (reference sequence). The CDR3 nucleotides read TGTGCCAGCAGTCGGACAGGGGGTCATCACTATGGCTACACCTTC. Protein product: CASSRTGGHHYGYTF.

This clonotype appeared a few times. This sequence joins TRBV27 and TRBJ2-3; no reliable D call. CDR1 and CDR2 from the germline V gene are MNHEY and SMNVEV (reference sequence). Deletions cut 6 bases from V and 2 bases from J, with 3 bases between. The CDR3 runs to 11 residues. CDR3 protein: CASRTTDTQYF. Here the CDR3 DNA reads TGTGCCAGCAGGACCACAGATACGCAGTATTTT.

This clonotype came up many times. J is TRBJ2-5 and V is TRBV7-8, with 9 bases that match TRBD1. Germline lookup yields CDR1 SGHVS and CDR2 FQNEAQ. Trimming removed 6 bases from V and 7 bases from J; junction bases left unmatched: 6. The CDR3 sequence is 13 residues long. CDR3 loop: CASSSDRGGTQYF. The CDR3 DNA reads TGTGCCAGCAGTTCGGACAGGGGAGGGACCCAGTACTTC. Full variable domain (missing parts from reference TRBV7-8 and TRBJ2-5): GAGVSQSPRYKVAKRGQDVALRCDPISGHVSLFWYQQALGQGPEFLTYFQNEAQLDKSGLPSDRFFAERPEGSVSTLKIQRTQQEDSAVYLCASSSDRGGTQYFGPGTRLLVL.

The sample holds many counts of this clonotype. The chain recombines TRBV20-1 with TRBJ2-7; TRBD2 agrees at 12 bases. Germline CDR1 reads DFQATT; CDR2 reads SNEGSKA (reference sequence). The CDR3 spans 15 residues. V was clipped by 7 bases and J by 0 bases; unmatched bases: 7. The CDR3 region is CSGGTSGPISYEQYF. The CDR3 DNA is TGCAGTGGAGGGACTAGCGGGCCGATCTCCTACGAGCAGTACTTC.

This chain connects TRBV12-3 or TRBV12-4 to TRBJ1-5; 8 bases align to TRBD1. CDR3 length equals 15 residues. Trimming took 6 bases from V and 6 from J; bases not matched to a gene: 10. CDR3 nucleotides: TGTGCCAGCAGCATCGGACAGGGAAGGGGTCAGCCCCAGCATTTT. Translation: CASSIGQGRGQPQHF.

By proportion, this clonotype is medium-sized. V is TRBV28 and J is TRBJ2-7, with D perhaps given as TRBD1 or TRBD2 (5 bases each). The CDR3 runs 13 residues. From germline, CDR1 is MDHEN and CDR2 SYDVKM. The germline V and J ends were trimmed by 11 bases and 3 bases, with 17 bases remaining between them. The CDR3 DNA reads as TGTGCCGGAAAAAGGGACGGTTACTACGAGCAGTACTTC. Translated: CAGKRDGYYEQYF.

This clonotype showed up many times. The V call is TRBV19, the J call TRBJ1-5; no firm D call. This CDR3 comprises 14 residues. V lost 10 bases and J lost 0, with 13 bases in between. CDR1 is LNHDA, CDR2 SQIVND, per germline (reference sequence). CDR3 coding DNA: TGTGCCAAAAGTGGAGGAGATAGCAATCAGCCCCAGCATTTT. It specifies CAKSGGDSNQPQHF.

This clonotype appeared once. V usage is TRBV7-6 and J usage is TRBJ2-3; D perhaps matches TRBD2 (6 bases). Deletions cut 5 bases from V and 2 bases from J, with 17 bases between. Looked up from germline, CDR1 is SGHVS and CDR2 is FNYEAQ. The CDR3 runs to 16 residues. CDR3 nucleotide sequence: TGTGCCAGCAGCACCCGGATCGGGGGAAACACAGATACGCAGTATTTT. Its protein is CASSTRIGGNTDTQYF. Using reference TRBV7-6 and TRBJ2-3 for the parts outside the CDR3, the full variable domain is GAGVSQSPRYKVTKRGQDVALRCDPISGHVSLYWYRQALGQGPEFLTYFNYEAQQDKSGLPNDRFSAERPEGSISTLTIQRTEQRDSAMYRCASSTRIGGNTDTQYFGPGTRLTVL.

This clonotype is labeled as medium-sized. The V call is TRBV4-3, the J call TRBJ2-5; the D gene is possibly TRBD2 (6 bases). CDR1 and CDR2 (germline): LGHNA, YSLEER. V was cut by 3 bases and J by 5 bases, with 19 bases left in between. The CDR3 runs to 16 residues. Written as DNA, the CDR3 is TGCGCCAGCAGCCACTCTGGCGGGGCAGCCCCGGAGACCCAGTACTTC. Its translation: CASSHSGGAAPETQYF.

This clonotype was seen repeatedly, ten times or more. The chain is built from TRBV20-1 and TRBJ2-5; 10 bases fit TRBD2. V gave up 3 bases and J gave up 5 bases; unmatched junction bases: 9. The CDR3 totals 15 residues. The V gene's germline CDR1 is DFQATT and CDR2 SNEGSKA (reference sequence). DNA of the CDR3: TGCAGTGCTAGCCCTCGGGGTAGCGGGGGGGAGACCCAGTACTTC. It specifies CSASPRGSGGETQYF.

Judged by abundance, this clonotype is medium-sized. The genes are TRBV11-2 and TRBJ2-1, with 16 bases matching TRBD2. CDR3 length equals 21 residues. Unmatched junction bases numbered 14, after V lost 1 base and J lost 5 bases. The germline CDR1 and CDR2 sequences are SGHAT and FQNNGV. The DNA of the CDR3 is TGTGCCAGCAGCTTAGTCCCCAGAGGAGGGACTAGCGGGAGGGTCAACAATGAGCAGTTCTTC. This encodes CASSLVPRGGTSGRVNNEQFF.

By sample fraction, this clonotype is medium-sized (0.01 to 0.1%). The chain is built from TRBV2 and TRBJ2-7; possible D gene TRBD2, 6 bases. CDR3 size: 14 residues. Germline V gives CDR1 SNHLY, CDR2 FYNNEI. The V end lost 1 base, the J end lost 2 bases, and 9 bases lay between the germline ends. The chain's CDR3 is CASSEERAPYEQYF. The CDR3 DNA is TGTGCCAGCAGTGAAGAGCGGGCGCCCTACGAGCAGTACTTC.

This clonotype appeared many times. The gene calls are TRBV27 and TRBJ2-7, with a tentative D call TRBD1 (5 bases). CDR3 size: 15 residues. V lost 0 bases and J lost 5, with 14 bases in between. The germline gives CDR1 MNHEY, CDR2 SMNVEV (reference sequence). CDR3: CASSLSIRGRDEQYF. The CDR3 nucleotides read TGTGCCAGCAGTTTATCGATAAGGGGTCGGGACGAGCAGTACTTC.

This clonotype ranks as medium-sized. The V gene is TRBV9, the J gene TRBJ2-3; D unresolved. Germline CDR1 is SGDLS and CDR2 is YYNGEE. The CDR3 totals 13 residues. The CDR3 protein is CANLSAAADTQYF. For the CDR3, the DNA is TGTGCTAACCTCTCGGCAGCCGCGGATACGCAGTATTTT.

This clonotype was seen many times. J is TRBJ2-3 and V is TRBV4-3; D not resolved. Germline V gene sequence: CDR1 LGHNA, CDR2 YSLEER. Trimming shortened V by 4 bases and J by 1 base, and 15 bases separated the two germline ends. The CDR3 sequence is 16 residues long. CDR3 loop: CASSRTFAQRTDTQYF. CDR3 nucleotide sequence: TGCGCCAGCAGCCGGACCTTCGCACAGCGCACAGATACGCAGTATTTT.

In this sample, this clonotype turned up many times. The chain uses TRBV18 and TRBJ2-5; TRBD2 is a possible D gene (7 bases). CDR1 is KGHSH and CDR2 is LQKENI in the germline V gene. The CDR3 runs to 19 residues. The V end lost 3 bases, the J end lost 1 base, and 24 bases lay between the germline ends. CDR3 DNA sequence: TGTGCCAGCTCACCGCCCTCCCCTTGGGGGGGGGGCCTCCAAGAGACCCAGTACTTC. It codes for CASSPPSPWGGGLQETQYF.

This clonotype was seen many times. The J gene is TRBJ2-3, the V gene TRBV6-2 or TRBV6-3; TRBD2 matches at 8 bases. CDR1 and CDR2 from the germline V gene are MNHEY and SVGEGT. The CDR3 contains 14 residues. The trim removed 5 bases at V and 4 bases at J, leaving 5 bases unmatched. The CDR3 region has the DNA TGTGCCAGCAGTCAGACTAGCGAGGCAGATACGCAGTATTTT. Translated, it gives CASSQTSEADTQYF.

This clonotype was detected many times. The chain recombines TRBV19 with TRBJ2-6, with 7 bases aligning to TRBD2. Trimming cost V 3 bases and J 0 bases; bases outside gene matches: 11. The CDR3 loop spans 19 amino acids. Germline V gives CDR1 LNHDA, CDR2 SQIVND (reference sequence). The CDR3 DNA reads as TGTGCCAGTAGTATTGGGGGGAGGGCAGACCTCTCTGGGGCCAACGTCCTGACTTTC. Its translation is CASSIGGRADLSGANVLTF.

This chain connects TRBV4-1 to TRBJ2-3, with D tentatively TRBD1 (5 bases). The CDR3 sequence is 13 residues long. Trimming removed 6 bases from V and 6 bases from J, with 13 bases in between. CDR1 and CDR2 (germline): MGHRA, YSYEKL. CDR3: CASSPPGADTQYF. In nucleotides, the CDR3 is TGCGCCAGCAGTCCCCCTGGGGCGGATACGCAGTATTTT.

The genes are TRBV5-1 and TRBJ1-5; 9 bases align to TRBD1. Germline CDR1 reads SGHRS; CDR2 reads YFSETQ. The CDR3 length is 14 residues. The J segment lost 7 bases and the V segment lost 6 bases, leaving 8 bases of the junction unmatched. This CDR3 is CASINTGGEQPQHF. CDR3 in DNA: TGCGCCAGCATCAATACAGGGGGCGAGCAGCCCCAGCATTTT.

This chain connects TRBV12-3 or TRBV12-4 to TRBJ2-6; 11 bases line up with TRBD1. The CDR3 consists of 17 residues. V was pared by 3 bases and J by 3 bases, with 4 bases of the junction left unmatched. The CDR3 protein is CASSFWDRGYGANVLTF. CDR3 nucleotides: TGTGCCAGCAGTTTCTGGGACAGGGGGTATGGGGCCAACGTCCTGACTTTC.